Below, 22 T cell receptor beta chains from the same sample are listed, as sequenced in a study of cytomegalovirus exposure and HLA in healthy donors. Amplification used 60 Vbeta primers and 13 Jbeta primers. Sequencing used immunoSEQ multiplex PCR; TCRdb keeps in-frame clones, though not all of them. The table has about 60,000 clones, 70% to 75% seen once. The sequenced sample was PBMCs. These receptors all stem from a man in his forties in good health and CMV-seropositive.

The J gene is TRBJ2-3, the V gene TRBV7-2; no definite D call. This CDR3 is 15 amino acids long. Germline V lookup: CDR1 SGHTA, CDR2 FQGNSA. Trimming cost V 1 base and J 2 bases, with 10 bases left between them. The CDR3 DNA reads TGTGCCAGCAGCTTAGGACACGCCGCCACAGATACGCAGTATTTT. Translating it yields CASSLGHAATDTQYF.

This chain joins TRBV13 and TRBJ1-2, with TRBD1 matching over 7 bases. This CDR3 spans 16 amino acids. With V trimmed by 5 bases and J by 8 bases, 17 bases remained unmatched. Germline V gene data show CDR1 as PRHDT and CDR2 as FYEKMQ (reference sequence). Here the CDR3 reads CASSPLRTVSGGGYTF. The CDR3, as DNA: TGTGCCAGCAGCCCCCTTCGGACAGTTTCAGGGGGAGGCTACACCTTC.

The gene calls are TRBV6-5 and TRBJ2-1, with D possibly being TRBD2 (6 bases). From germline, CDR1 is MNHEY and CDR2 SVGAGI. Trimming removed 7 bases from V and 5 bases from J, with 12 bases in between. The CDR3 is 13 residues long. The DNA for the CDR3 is TGTGCCAGCACCCGGGACTCTCACAATGAGCAGTTCTTC. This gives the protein CASTRDSHNEQFF.

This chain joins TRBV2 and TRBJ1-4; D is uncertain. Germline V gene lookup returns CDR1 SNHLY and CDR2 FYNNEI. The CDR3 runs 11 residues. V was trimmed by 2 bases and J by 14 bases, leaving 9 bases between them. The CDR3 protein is CASSEQIGLFF. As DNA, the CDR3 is TGTGCCAGCAGTGAACAGATCGGGCTGTTTTTT.

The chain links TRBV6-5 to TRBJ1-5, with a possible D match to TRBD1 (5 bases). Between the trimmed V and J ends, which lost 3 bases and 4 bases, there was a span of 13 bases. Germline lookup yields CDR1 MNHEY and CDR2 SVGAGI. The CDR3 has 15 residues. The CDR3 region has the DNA TGTGCCAGCAGTTATACCGTCGGGGGAAATCAGCCCCAGCATTTT. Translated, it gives CASSYTVGGNQPQHF.

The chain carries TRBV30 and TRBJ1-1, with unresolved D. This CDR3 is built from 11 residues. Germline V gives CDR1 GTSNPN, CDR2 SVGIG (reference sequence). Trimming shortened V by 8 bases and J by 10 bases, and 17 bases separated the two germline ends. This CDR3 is CAREGPGVAFF. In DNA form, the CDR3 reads TGTGCCCGGGAGGGCCCGGGAGTAGCTTTCTTT.

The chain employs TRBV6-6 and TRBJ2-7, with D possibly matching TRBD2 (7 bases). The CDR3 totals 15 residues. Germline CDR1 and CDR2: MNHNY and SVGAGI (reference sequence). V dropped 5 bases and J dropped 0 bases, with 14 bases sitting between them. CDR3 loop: CASSEGGVSSYEQYF. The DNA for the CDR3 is TGTGCCAGCAGTGAGGGGGGGGTAAGCTCCTACGAGCAGTACTTC.

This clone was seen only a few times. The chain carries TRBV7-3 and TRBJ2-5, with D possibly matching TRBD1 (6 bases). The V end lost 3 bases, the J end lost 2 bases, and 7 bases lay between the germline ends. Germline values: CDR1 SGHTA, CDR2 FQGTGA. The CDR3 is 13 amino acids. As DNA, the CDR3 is TGTGCCAGCAGCTTTGACAGGCAAGAGACCCAGTACTTC. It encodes CASSFDRQETQYF.

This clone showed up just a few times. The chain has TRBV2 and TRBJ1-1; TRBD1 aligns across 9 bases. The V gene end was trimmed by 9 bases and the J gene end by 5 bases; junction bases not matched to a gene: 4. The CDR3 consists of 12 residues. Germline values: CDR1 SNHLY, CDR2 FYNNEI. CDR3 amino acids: CARGQGGTEAFF. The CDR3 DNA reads TGTGCCAGGGGACAGGGAGGAACTGAAGCTTTCTTT.

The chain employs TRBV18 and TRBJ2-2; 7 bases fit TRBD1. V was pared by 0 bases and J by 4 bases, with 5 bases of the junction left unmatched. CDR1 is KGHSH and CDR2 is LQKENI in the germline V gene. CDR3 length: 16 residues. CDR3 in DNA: TGTGCCAGCTCACCACCCGGGACAGAGGGCACCGGGGAGCTGTTTTTT. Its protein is CASSPPGTEGTGELFF.

The CDR3: CSASIQETQYF. In DNA, the CDR3 is TGCAGTGCTAGTATCCAAGAGACCCAGTACTTC. The chain has TRBV20-1 and TRBJ2-5; unclear D gene. The CDR3 length is 11 residues. In germline, CDR1 is DFQATT, CDR2 SNEGSKA (reference sequence). The V gene lost 3 bases and the J gene lost 1 base, with 3 bases spanning the gap.

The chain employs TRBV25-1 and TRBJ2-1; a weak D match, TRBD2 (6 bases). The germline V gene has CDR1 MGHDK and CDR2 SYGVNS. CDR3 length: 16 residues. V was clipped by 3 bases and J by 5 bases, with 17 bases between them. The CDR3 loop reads CASSDPGDSYHNEQFF. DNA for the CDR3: TGTGCCAGCAGTGACCCCGGGGACTCGTACCACAATGAGCAGTTCTTC.

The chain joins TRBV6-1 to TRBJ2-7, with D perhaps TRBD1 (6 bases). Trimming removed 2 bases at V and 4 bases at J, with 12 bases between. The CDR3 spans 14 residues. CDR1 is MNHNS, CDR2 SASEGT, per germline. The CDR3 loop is CASSELQGRYEQYF. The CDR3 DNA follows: TGTGCCAGCAGTGAACTGCAGGGGCGGTACGAGCAGTACTTC.

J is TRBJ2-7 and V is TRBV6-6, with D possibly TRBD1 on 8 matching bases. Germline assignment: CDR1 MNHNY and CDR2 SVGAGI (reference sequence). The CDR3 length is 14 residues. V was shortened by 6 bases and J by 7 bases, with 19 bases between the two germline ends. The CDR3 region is CASSPSGQGGEQYF. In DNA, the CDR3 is TGTGCCAGCAGCCCTTCAGGACAGGGAGGGGAGCAGTACTTC.

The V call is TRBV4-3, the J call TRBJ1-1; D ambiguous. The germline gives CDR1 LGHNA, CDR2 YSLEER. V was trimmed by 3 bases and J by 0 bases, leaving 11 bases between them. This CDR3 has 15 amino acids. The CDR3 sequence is CASSHVDTLNTEAFF. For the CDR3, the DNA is TGCGCCAGCAGCCACGTCGACACATTGAACACTGAAGCTTTCTTT.

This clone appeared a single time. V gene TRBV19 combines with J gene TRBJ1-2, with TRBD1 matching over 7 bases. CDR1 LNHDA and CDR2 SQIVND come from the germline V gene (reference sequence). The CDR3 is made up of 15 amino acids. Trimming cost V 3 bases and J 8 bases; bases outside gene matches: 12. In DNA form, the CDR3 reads TGTGCCAGTAGTATGTCCCTCGGGACAGAATCGGGCTACACCTTC. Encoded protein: CASSMSLGTESGYTF.

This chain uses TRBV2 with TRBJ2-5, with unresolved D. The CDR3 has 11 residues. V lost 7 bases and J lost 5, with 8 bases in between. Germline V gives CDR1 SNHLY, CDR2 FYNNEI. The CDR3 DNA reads TGTGCCAGCATATTCCAGGAGACCCAGTACTTC. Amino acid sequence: CASIFQETQYF.

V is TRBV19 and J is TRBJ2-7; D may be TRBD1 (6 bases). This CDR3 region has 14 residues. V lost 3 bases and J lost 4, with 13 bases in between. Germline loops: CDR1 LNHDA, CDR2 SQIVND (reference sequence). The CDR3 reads CASSMGTGMYEQYF. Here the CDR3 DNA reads TGTGCCAGTAGTATGGGAACAGGGATGTACGAGCAGTACTTC.

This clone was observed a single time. The CDR3, as DNA: TGTGCCAGCAGCTTAAACCCGTCAGGGACTGAAGCTTTCTTT. Translated, it gives CASSLNPSGTEAFF. The J gene is TRBJ1-1, the V gene TRBV7-2, with D possibly matching TRBD1 (5 bases). This CDR3 contains 14 residues. Germline V gene sequence: CDR1 SGHTA, CDR2 FQGNSA. The V end was cut by 2 bases, the J end by 5 bases, with 12 bases between.

DNA of the CDR3: TGCAGTGCTATTGAGGGCAATGAGCAGTTCTTC. As protein: CSAIEGNEQFF. This sequence joins TRBV20-1 and TRBJ2-1; tentative D call: TRBD2 (5 bases). Germline V gives CDR1 DFQATT, CDR2 SNEGSKA (reference sequence). Trimming pared 4 bases from V and 6 bases from J, leaving 7 bases between. This CDR3 region has 11 residues.

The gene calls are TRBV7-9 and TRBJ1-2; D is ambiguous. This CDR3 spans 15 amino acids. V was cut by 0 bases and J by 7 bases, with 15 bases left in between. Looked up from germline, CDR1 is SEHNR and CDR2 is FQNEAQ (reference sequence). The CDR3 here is CASSLAAVEALGYTF. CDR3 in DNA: TGTGCCAGCAGCTTAGCGGCAGTGGAGGCGCTTGGCTACACCTTC.

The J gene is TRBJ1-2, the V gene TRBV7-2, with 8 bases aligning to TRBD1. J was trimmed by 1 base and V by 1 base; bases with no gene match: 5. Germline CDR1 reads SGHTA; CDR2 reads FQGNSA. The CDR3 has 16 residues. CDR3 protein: CASSLDPGQDNYGYTF. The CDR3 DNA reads TGTGCCAGCAGCTTAGACCCGGGACAGGATAACTATGGCTACACCTTC.